The 22 T cell receptor beta chains given below trace back to one sample, sequenced in a study of blood T cell repertoires in COVID-19. Sequenced by immunoSEQ multiplex PCR; TCRdb stores in-frame clones only, minus some. Seen here are 150,000 to 200,000 clones, around four fifths observed once, and the top ten hold more than 7.5%. Sequenced material: peripheral blood. These receptors all stem from a man aged 40-55 years who had recovered from COVID-19.

The chain is built from TRBV5-4 and TRBJ2-5, with TRBD2 matching 9 bases. Germline CDR1 is SGHNT and CDR2 is YYREEE (reference sequence). CDR3 length equals 15 residues. The junction had 9 bases not matched to a gene; V was cut back by 4 bases and J by 5 bases. CDR3 loop: CASSRDSGGGETQYF. The CDR3 nucleotides read TGTGCCAGCAGCCGAGATAGCGGGGGTGGGGAGACCCAGTACTTC.

This rearrangement joins TRBV15 to TRBJ1-5; D not certain. The V end was cut by 0 bases, the J end by 8 bases, with 8 bases between. There are 13 residues in the CDR3. The germline V gene has CDR1 LNHNV and CDR2 YYDKDF (reference sequence). CDR3 sequence: CATSRDRPEPQHF. The CDR3 nucleotides are TGTGCCACCAGCAGAGATCGTCCGGAGCCCCAGCATTTT.

The gene calls are TRBV6-2 or TRBV6-3 and TRBJ2-1; 7 bases fit TRBD2. The CDR3 sequence is 16 residues long. CDR1 MNHEY and CDR2 SVGEGT come from the germline V gene. Trimming cost V 5 bases and J 3 bases; bases outside gene matches: 10. The chain's CDR3 is CASSTSLGGNYNEQFF. The CDR3 coding sequence is TGTGCCAGCAGTACTAGCCTGGGGGGGAACTACAATGAGCAGTTCTTC.

This clone was detected only a few times. The sample holds other DNA sequences that translate to the same CDR3. This chain joins TRBV4-1 and TRBJ1-2; D is unresolved. The CDR3 runs to 12 residues. V gave up 0 bases and J gave up 5 bases, with 4 bases separating them. Germline V gene sequence: CDR1 MGHRA, CDR2 YSYEKL. CDR3 amino acids: CASSQDGYGYTF. CDR3 in DNA: TGCGCCAGCAGCCAAGACGGGTATGGCTACACCTTC.

This clone has a single count. This rearrangement joins TRBV19 to TRBJ2-5, with 7 bases aligning to TRBD2. V was pared by 7 bases and J by 4 bases, with 9 bases of the junction left unmatched. This CDR3 contains 14 residues. CDR1 and CDR2 from the germline V gene are LNHDA and SQIVND (reference sequence). CDR3 region: CASKGGQRRETQYF. The CDR3 region has the DNA TGTGCCAGTAAGGGAGGGCAAAGGAGAGAGACCCAGTACTTC.

This sequence joins TRBV28 and TRBJ2-1; 9 bases agree with TRBD2. The CDR3 loop spans 15 amino acids. The V gene end was trimmed by 2 bases and the J gene end by 6 bases; junction bases not matched to a gene: 5. Looked up from germline, CDR1 is MDHEN and CDR2 is SYDVKM. Here the CDR3 DNA reads TGTGCCAGCAGTTTAAGTAGCGGGGGCCGCAATGAGCAGTTCTTC. As protein: CASSLSSGGRNEQFF.

Comment on this clone: This specimen includes other DNA sequences encoding the same CDR3. The chain is built from TRBV12-3 or TRBV12-4 and TRBJ2-7; D ambiguous. The CDR3 is 12 residues long. V shed 1 base and J shed 3 bases, with 4 bases lying between them. CDR3 DNA: TGTGCCAGCAGTTTAGTGAGCTACGAGCAGTACTTC. Protein product: CASSLVSYEQYF.

This clone appeared once. V is TRBV19 and J is TRBJ1-4, with D possibly TRBD1 on 6 matching bases. The CDR3 runs to 17 residues. Germline V gives CDR1 LNHDA, CDR2 SQIVND (reference sequence). V shed 7 bases and J shed 1 base, with 19 bases lying between them. CDR3 residues: CASTRGGGPRTNEKLFF. The CDR3 bases are TGTGCCAGTACCAGGGGAGGGGGGCCTAGAACTAATGAAAAACTGTTTTTT.

The chain uses TRBV19 and TRBJ2-6, with a weak D call TRBD1 (5 bases). Trimming took 8 bases from V and 4 from J, leaving 12 bases between them. There are 14 residues in the CDR3. CDR1 and CDR2 (germline): LNHDA, SQIVND (reference sequence). CDR3 amino acids: CASHTGRGANVLTF. The CDR3 DNA reads TGTGCCAGTCATACAGGTAGAGGGGCCAACGTCCTGACTTTC.

The chain is built from TRBV27 and TRBJ2-3; D ambiguous. The CDR3 sequence is 10 residues long. Germline assignment: CDR1 MNHEY and CDR2 SMNVEV (reference sequence). CDR3 sequence reads: CAAGRDTQYF. CDR3 DNA: TGTGCAGCAGGTAGAGATACGCAGTATTTT.

This rearrangement joins TRBV5-4 to TRBJ2-7; 9 bases line up with TRBD2. Germline CDR1 is SGHNT and CDR2 is YYREEE (reference sequence). The V gene end was trimmed by 3 bases and the J gene end by 5 bases; junction bases not matched to a gene: 12. This CDR3 has 16 amino acids. The CDR3 loop is CASSSRRGGRADEQYF. DNA for the CDR3: TGTGCCAGCAGCTCGCGGCGAGGCGGGAGGGCCGACGAGCAGTACTTC.

V usage is TRBV28 and J usage is TRBJ2-2, with D possibly being TRBD2 (5 bases). V lost 6 bases and J lost 1, with 15 bases in between. The CDR3 contains 16 residues. Germline V CDR1 and CDR2: MDHEN, SYDVKM. The CDR3 sequence: CASRHWASQNTGELFF. The CDR3 DNA is TGTGCCAGCAGACACTGGGCTAGCCAGAACACCGGGGAGCTGTTTTTT.

V and J are TRBV29-1 and TRBJ2-7; 7 positions agree with TRBD1. The V segment lost 7 bases and the J segment 3 bases; nucleotides outside the gene matches: 6. This CDR3 region has 12 residues. Germline lookup yields CDR1 SQVTM and CDR2 ANQGSEA. CDR3 sequence (DNA): TGCAGCGCCATTGACAGGGTCTACGAGCAGTACTTC. Translated: CSAIDRVYEQYF.

This chain connects TRBV6-1 to TRBJ2-6; possible D gene TRBD1, 5 bases. The CDR3 is 15 amino acids. V shed 0 bases and J shed 3 bases, with 6 bases lying between them. The germline CDR1 and CDR2 sequences are MNHNS and SASEGT. The CDR3 loop is CASSEARGGANVLTF. The CDR3 DNA reads TGTGCCAGCAGTGAAGCTAGGGGTGGGGCCAACGTCCTGACTTTC.

In its sample, this clone was seen a few times. CDR3 DNA: TGTGCCAGCAGCTTAAGTCTGGGAGGGGAGACCCAGTACTTC. Translating gives CASSLSLGGETQYF. The chain joins TRBV7-9 to TRBJ2-5; 7 nucleotides match TRBD2. CDR3 size: 14 residues. Germline V CDR1 and CDR2: SEHNR, FQNEAQ (reference sequence). J lost 5 bases, V lost 2 bases, and 5 bases had no gene match.

A word on this clone: The junction departs from the called germline gene at one end, perhaps through a read error. The chain employs TRBV5-6 and TRBJ2-6; 8 bases are a match to TRBD1. This CDR3 is 15 amino acids long. Germline V gene lookup returns CDR1 SGHDT and CDR2 YYEEEE. This chain's CDR3 is CASKQGVSGANVLTF. The CDR3 coding sequence is TGTGCTAGCAAACAGGGGGTTTCTGGGGCCAACGTCCTGACTTTC.

This clone was recorded only once. V is TRBV4-3 and J is TRBJ1-2, with 9 bases fitting TRBD1. V shed 1 base, J shed 7 bases, and the junction held 13 bases outside the gene matches. The CDR3 length is 17 residues. Germline loops: CDR1 LGHNA, CDR2 YSLEER. The CDR3 sequence: CASSQAPEGQGGSGYTF. The CDR3 bases are TGCGCCAGCAGCCAAGCCCCGGAGGGACAGGGAGGTAGTGGCTACACCTTC.

As DNA, the CDR3 is TGCGCCAGCAGCCCCCAGACAGGGGGCTACGAGCAGTACTTC. It translates to CASSPQTGGYEQYF. This sequence joins TRBV5-1 and TRBJ2-7; 9 bases agree with TRBD1. The germline CDR1 and CDR2 sequences are SGHRS and YFSETQ. V lost 4 bases and J lost 3; bases outside the gene matches: 5. The CDR3 totals 14 residues.

The chain links TRBV7-2 to TRBJ2-5; 8 nucleotides align to TRBD2. This CDR3 has 15 amino acids. The J segment lost 4 bases and the V segment lost 4 bases, leaving 8 bases of the junction unmatched. CDR1 and CDR2 from the germline V gene are SGHTA and FQGNSA. CDR3 protein: CASSSWGTSPETQYF. DNA for the CDR3: TGTGCCAGCAGCTCTTGGGGGACTAGTCCAGAGACCCAGTACTTC.

The V call is TRBV7-3, the J call TRBJ2-5, with D perhaps TRBD2 (5 bases). The V gene's germline CDR1 is SGHTA and CDR2 FQGTGA. The length of the CDR3 is 13 residues. V was clipped by 5 bases and J by 2 bases, with 9 bases between them. The CDR3 here is CASSPGIQETQYF. Written as DNA, the CDR3 is TGTGCCAGCAGCCCCGGGATTCAAGAGACCCAGTACTTC.

The chain is built from TRBV3-1 (or the pseudogene TRBV3-2) and TRBJ2-3, with D possibly being TRBD2 (5 bases). V was pared by 3 bases and J by 1 base, with 11 bases between. This CDR3 is built from 15 residues. The germline V gene encodes CDR1 LGHDT and CDR2 YNNKEL (reference sequence). CDR3 sequence reads: CASSQLLVGTDTQYF. Here the CDR3 DNA reads TGTGCCAGCAGCCAGTTACTAGTCGGCACAGATACGCAGTATTTT.

This clone appeared a few times. V gene TRBV6-5 combines with J gene TRBJ1-5; unclear D gene. Between the trimmed V and J ends, which lost 4 bases and 4 bases, there was a span of 8 bases. The CDR3 is 13 residues long. The germline V gene encodes CDR1 MNHEY and CDR2 SVGAGI. The CDR3 region has the DNA TGTGCCAGCAGTTTGAGGGCAAATCAGCCCCAGCATTTT. As protein: CASSLRANQPQHF.